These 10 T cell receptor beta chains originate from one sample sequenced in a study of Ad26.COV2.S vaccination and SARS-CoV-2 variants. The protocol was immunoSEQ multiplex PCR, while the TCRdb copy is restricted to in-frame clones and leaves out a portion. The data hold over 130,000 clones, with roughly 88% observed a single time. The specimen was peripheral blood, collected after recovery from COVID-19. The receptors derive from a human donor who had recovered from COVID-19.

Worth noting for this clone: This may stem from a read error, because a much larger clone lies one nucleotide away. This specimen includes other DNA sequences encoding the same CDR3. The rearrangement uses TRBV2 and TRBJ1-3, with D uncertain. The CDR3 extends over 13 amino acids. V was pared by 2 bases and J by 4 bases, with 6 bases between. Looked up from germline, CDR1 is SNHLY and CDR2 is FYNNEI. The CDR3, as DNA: TGTGCCAGCAGTGAATGGGTGGGAAACACCATATATTTT. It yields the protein CASSEWVGNTIYF.

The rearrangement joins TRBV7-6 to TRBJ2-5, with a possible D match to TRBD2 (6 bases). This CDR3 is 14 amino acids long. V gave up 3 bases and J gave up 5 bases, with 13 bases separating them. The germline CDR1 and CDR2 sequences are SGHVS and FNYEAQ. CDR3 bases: TGTGCCAGCAGCTTCGGAGGGGCTGGGGAGACCCAGTACTTC. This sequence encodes CASSFGGAGETQYF.

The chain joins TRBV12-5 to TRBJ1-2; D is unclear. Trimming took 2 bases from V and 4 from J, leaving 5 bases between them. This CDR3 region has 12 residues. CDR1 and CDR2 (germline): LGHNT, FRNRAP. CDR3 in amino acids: CASGLRVYGYTF. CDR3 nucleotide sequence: TGTGCTAGTGGTTTGAGGGTCTATGGCTACACCTTC.

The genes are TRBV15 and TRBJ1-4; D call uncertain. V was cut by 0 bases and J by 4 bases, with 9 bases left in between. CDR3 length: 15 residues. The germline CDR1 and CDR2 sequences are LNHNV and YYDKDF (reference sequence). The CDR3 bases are TGTGCCACCAGCAGAGAGCGGAAAAGTAATGAAAAACTGTTTTTT. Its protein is CATSRERKSNEKLFF.

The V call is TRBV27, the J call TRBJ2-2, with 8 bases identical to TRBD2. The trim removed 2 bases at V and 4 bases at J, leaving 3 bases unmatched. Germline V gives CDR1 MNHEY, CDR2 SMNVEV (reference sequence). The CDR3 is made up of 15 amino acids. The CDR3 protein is CASSLGRGGTGELFF. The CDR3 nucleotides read TGTGCCAGCAGTTTAGGACGGGGGGGCACCGGGGAGCTGTTTTTT.

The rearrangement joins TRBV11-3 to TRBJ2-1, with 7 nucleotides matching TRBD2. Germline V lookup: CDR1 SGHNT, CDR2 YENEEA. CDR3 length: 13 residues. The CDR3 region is CASGEGAYNEQFF. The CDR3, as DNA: TGTGCAAGCGGGGAGGGAGCCTACAATGAGCAGTTCTTC.

The CDR3 is CASSYSGGEQFF. The CDR3 nucleotides are TGTGCCAGCAGTTACTCAGGAGGGGAGCAGTTCTTC. This chain links TRBV6-5 with TRBJ2-1, with a weak D call TRBD2 (6 bases). The CDR3 sequence is 12 residues long. CDR1 MNHEY and CDR2 SVGAGI come from the germline V gene. V lost 0 bases, J lost 10 bases, and 7 bases lay in between.

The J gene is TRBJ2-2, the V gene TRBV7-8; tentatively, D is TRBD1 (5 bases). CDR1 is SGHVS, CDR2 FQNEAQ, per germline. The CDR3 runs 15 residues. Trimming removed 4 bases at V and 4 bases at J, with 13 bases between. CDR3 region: CASSSPAGSTGELFF. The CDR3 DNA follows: TGTGCCAGCAGCTCTCCGGCAGGGTCCACCGGGGAGCTGTTTTTT.

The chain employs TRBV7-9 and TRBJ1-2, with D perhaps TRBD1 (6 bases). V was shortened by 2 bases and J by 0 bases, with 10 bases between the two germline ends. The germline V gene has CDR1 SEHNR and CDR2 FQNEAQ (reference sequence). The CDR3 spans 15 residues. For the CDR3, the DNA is TGTGCCAGCAGCTTACAAAGACAGGCTAACTATGGCTACACCTTC. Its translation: CASSLQRQANYGYTF.

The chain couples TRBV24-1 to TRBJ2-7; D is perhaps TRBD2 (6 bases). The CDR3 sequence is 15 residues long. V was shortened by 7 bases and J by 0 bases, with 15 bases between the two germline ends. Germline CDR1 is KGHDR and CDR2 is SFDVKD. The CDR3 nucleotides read TGTGCCACCAGCGAGGGACTTTCGAGCTCCTACGAGCAGTACTTC. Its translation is CATSEGLSSSYEQYF.